The present entry profiles one T cell receptor (beta chain) with its context. The data derive from a study of blood T cell repertoires in COVID-19. Produced via immunoSEQ multiplex PCR; TCRdb's table is partial and in-frame only. Of about 500,000 clones listed, about 88% are singletons. The CDR3 loop spans 14 amino acids. Germline V lookup: CDR1 LGHDT, CDR2 YNNKEL (reference sequence). With V trimmed by 3 bases and J by 1 base, 1 base remained unmatched. Input material: peripheral blood. The gene calls are TRBV3-1 (or the pseudogene TRBV3-2) and TRBJ2-7; 9 nucleotides match TRBD1. The clonotype was recovered from a man in his late teens or twenties with COVID-19, enrolled during active disease. DNA for the CDR3: TGTGCCAGCAGCCAGACAGGGGGGTCCTACGAGCAGTACTTC. Translating gives CASSQTGGSYEQYF.